This T cell receptor beta chain was observed in a study of fetal regulatory T cell absence and autoimmunity. Study as a whole: The IPEX patients lacked clinical diabetes but had exocrine pancreas autoimmunity.

A word on this clone: Its antigen remains unidentified.

Study-wide findings and caveats: Compared with cord blood, pancreas showed oligoclonal TCR enrichment, some clones over 80-fold.

The survey-level immunoSEQ assay was used. Sequencing used immunoSEQ multiplex PCR; TCRdb keeps in-frame clones, though not all of them. The sample contains about 95,000 clones, around 72% of which appear only once. The sequence came from a male donor with IPEX syndrome. Sequencing input: pancreas tissue.

The CDR3 loop is CSARAEAFF. The CDR3 DNA reads as TGCAGTGCTAGGGCTGAAGCTTTCTTT. The rearrangement uses TRBV20-1 and TRBJ1-1; D unclear. The CDR3 covers 9 residues. V gave up 3 bases and J gave up 6 bases, with 2 bases separating them. Germline V gene data show CDR1 as DFQATT and CDR2 as SNEGSKA (reference sequence).